This TCR beta chain was observed in a study of blood T cell repertoires in COVID-19. The repertoire was sequenced with immunoSEQ multiplex PCR; TCRdb's copy has only in-frame clones and lacks some. Seen here are tens of thousands of clones, 60% to 80% observed once, and the top ten hold roughly 5.8%. V lost 0 bases and J lost 9; bases outside the gene matches: 9. Germline assignment: CDR1 SGDLS and CDR2 YYNGEE. The CDR3 covers 15 residues. The TCR originated in a woman aged 45-65 years with acute COVID-19. The J gene is TRBJ1-3, the V gene TRBV9, with 7 bases that match TRBD1. Sequencing input: PBMCs or T cells enriched from blood (not recorded which). CDR3 protein: CASSVATAQGSTIYF. The CDR3 DNA reads as TGTGCCAGCAGCGTAGCTACGGCACAGGGGAGCACCATATATTTT. Full variable domain (missing parts from reference TRBV9 and TRBJ1-3): DSGVTQTPKHLITATGQRVTLRCSPRSGDLSVYWYQQSLDQGLQFLIQYYNGEERAKGNILERFSAQQFPDLHSELNLSSLELGDSALYFCASSVATAQGSTIYFGEGSWLTVV.